The 15 T cell receptor beta chains presented below share a single source sample, sequenced in a study of Tregs in tolerant kidney transplant recipients. Method: immunoSEQ multiplex PCR; TCRdb's copy keeps in-frame clones and lacks some. The sample comprises 85,000 to 90,000 clones, around 90% of which are singletons, and about 4.9% rests with the top ten. Specimen: CD8+ T cells from blood. These receptors all stem from a human donor in good health.

The chain uses TRBV13 and TRBJ1-1; D possibly corresponds to TRBD1 (6 bases). The CDR3 runs 15 residues. Trimming left V 7 bases short and J 1 base short, with 16 bases between. Germline values: CDR1 PRHDT, CDR2 FYEKMQ (reference sequence). CDR3 nucleotide sequence: TGTGCCAGCATGAGCTTCGGGGGCTGGAACACTGAAGCTTTCTTT. Translated: CASMSFGGWNTEAFF. Full variable domain (missing parts from reference TRBV13 and TRBJ1-1): AAGVIQSPRHLIKEKRETATLKCYPIPRHDTVYWYQQGPGQDPQFLISFYEKMQSDKGSIPDRFSAQQFSDYHSELNMSSLELGDSALYFCASMSFGGWNTEAFFGQGTRLTVV.

The chain has TRBV19 and TRBJ2-7; D may be TRBD2 (7 bases). Germline V gene sequence: CDR1 LNHDA, CDR2 SQIVND (reference sequence). The length of the CDR3 is 14 residues. Trimming stripped 7 bases from V and 3 bases from J, with 16 bases between. The DNA of the CDR3 is TGTGCCAGTAAGGAGCGGGACACGGGCTACGAGCAGTACTTC. Protein sequence: CASKERDTGYEQYF.

V is TRBV13 and J is TRBJ2-1; 7 bases are a match to TRBD2. V lost 5 bases and J lost 1; bases outside the gene matches: 5. CDR3 length: 15 residues. Looked up from germline, CDR1 is PRHDT and CDR2 is FYEKMQ (reference sequence). CDR3 protein: CASSGSGLSYNEQFF. CDR3 in DNA: TGTGCCAGCAGCGGTAGCGGGCTTTCCTACAATGAGCAGTTCTTC.

The chain is built from TRBV7-9 and TRBJ1-5, with D uncertain. The CDR3 has 15 amino acids. Trimming removed 2 bases from V and 0 bases from J, with 8 bases in between. CDR1 and CDR2 (germline): SEHNR, FQNEAQ (reference sequence). The CDR3 here is CASSLTEYSNQPQHF. For the CDR3, the DNA is TGTGCCAGCAGCTTAACGGAATATAGCAATCAGCCCCAGCATTTT.

The chain is built from TRBV19 and TRBJ2-1, with 8 bases fitting TRBD1. CDR3 length: 16 residues. V dropped 1 base and J dropped 4; count of bases not matched to a gene: 6. In germline, CDR1 is LNHDA, CDR2 SQIVND (reference sequence). The CDR3 coding sequence is TGTGCCAGTAGTATAGTGGCAGGGGGCGGATACAATGAGCAGTTCTTC. This sequence encodes CASSIVAGGGYNEQFF.

Remarks on this clone: Germline is not matched at one junction end, which may reflect a read error. The chain is built from TRBV7-9 and TRBJ2-1; TRBD2 aligns across 9 bases. CDR1 is SEHNR and CDR2 is FQNEAQ in the germline V gene (reference sequence). This CDR3 spans 16 amino acids. CDR3 region: CASSLSFSGGYNEQFF. Written as DNA, the CDR3 is TGTGCCAGCAGCTTAAGTTTTAGCGGGGGTTACAATGAACAGTTCTTC.

Notes on this clone: The same CDR3 arises from other DNA sequences in this sample as well. The chain carries TRBV27 and TRBJ2-1; 12 bases are shared with TRBD2. Germline trimming cut 5 bases from V and 4 bases from J; bases unmatched to any gene: 3. Germline-derived CDR1 and CDR2 are MNHEY and SMNVEV (reference sequence). The CDR3 is 15 residues long. The CDR3 DNA sequence: TGTGCCAGCAGTCCAGGGACTAGCGGGTACAATGAGCAGTTCTTC. Protein sequence: CASSPGTSGYNEQFF.

The chain is built from TRBV2 and TRBJ1-1; D is ambiguous. Germline V lookup: CDR1 SNHLY, CDR2 FYNNEI. This CDR3 is 15 amino acids long. Trimming pared 2 bases from V and 1 base from J, leaving 11 bases between. The CDR3, as DNA: TGTGCCAGCAGTGAAACTTCGCCAGAGAACACTGAAGCTTTCTTT. The encoded protein is CASSETSPENTEAFF.

The chain recombines TRBV4-2 with TRBJ2-6, with TRBD1 as a possible D gene (6 bases). Germline assignment: CDR1 LGHNA and CDR2 YNFKEQ. Deletions cut 2 bases from V and 3 bases from J, with 11 bases between. There are 16 residues in the CDR3. The CDR3 is CASSQLTGNGANVLTF. DNA of the CDR3: TGTGCCAGCAGCCAACTTACAGGGAATGGGGCCAACGTCCTGACTTTC.

The chain links TRBV7-9 to TRBJ1-1; D is unresolved. This CDR3 is built from 12 residues. Looked up from germline, CDR1 is SEHNR and CDR2 is FQNEAQ (reference sequence). Trimming removed 2 bases from V and 8 bases from J, with 9 bases in between. The CDR3 sequence is CASSLFPTEAFF. In DNA form, the CDR3 reads TGTGCCAGCAGCTTATTTCCCACCGAAGCTTTCTTT.

Notes on this clone: One end of the junction fails to match germline, which may point to a read error. The chain has TRBV14 and TRBJ2-7; TRBD2 agrees at 10 bases. The CDR3 consists of 15 residues. Germline CDR1 is SGHDN and CDR2 is FVKESK. CDR3: CASSQSGGASHEQYF. The CDR3 DNA is TGTGCCAGCAGCCAAAGCGGGGGGGCCTCCCACGAGCAGTACTTC.

This clone has a handful of counts. The V call is TRBV2, the J call TRBJ1-1; D is uncertain. The CDR3 sequence is 11 residues long. Germline V CDR1 and CDR2: SNHLY, FYNNEI. The V and J ends lost 5 bases and 8 bases respectively, with 9 bases between them. The CDR3 region has the DNA TGTGCCAGCAGTCCCGGTTGGGAAGCTTTCTTT. Protein product: CASSPGWEAFF.

CDR3 amino acids: CASSGAWGQNNYGYTF. CDR3 nucleotides: TGTGCCAGCAGTGGGGCTTGGGGACAGAATAACTATGGCTACACCTTC. The chain carries TRBV6-1 and TRBJ1-2, with 7 bases aligning to TRBD1. The CDR3 runs to 16 residues. CDR1 MNHNS and CDR2 SASEGT come from the germline V gene. V was clipped by 4 bases and J by 1 base; unmatched bases: 9.

The V call is TRBV27, the J call TRBJ2-3; the match to TRBD1 covers 11 bases. This CDR3 is built from 18 residues. Germline V gives CDR1 MNHEY, CDR2 SMNVEV (reference sequence). Trimming at V came to 4 bases and at J to 2 bases, leaving 11 bases not matched to a gene. The CDR3 sequence is CASSYGTGGLKFTDTQYF. The DNA of the CDR3 is TGTGCCAGCAGTTATGGGACAGGGGGTCTCAAATTCACAGATACGCAGTATTTT.

The V and J genes are TRBV25-1 and TRBJ1-1; no definite D call. Germline V CDR1 and CDR2: MGHDK, SYGVNS. The CDR3 contains 13 residues. V lost 4 bases, J lost 5 bases, and 11 bases lay in between. The DNA for the CDR3 is TGTGCCAGCAGTGGGACCGGAGGGACTGAAGCTTTCTTT. Translating gives CASSGTGGTEAFF. The variable domain in full, completed from reference TRBV25-1 and TRBJ1-1, reads EADIYQTPRYLVIGTGKKITLECSQTMGHDKMYWYQQDPGMELHLIHYSYGVNSTEKGDLSSESTVSRIRTEHFPLTLESARPSHTSQYLCASSGTGGTEAFFGQGTRLTVV.